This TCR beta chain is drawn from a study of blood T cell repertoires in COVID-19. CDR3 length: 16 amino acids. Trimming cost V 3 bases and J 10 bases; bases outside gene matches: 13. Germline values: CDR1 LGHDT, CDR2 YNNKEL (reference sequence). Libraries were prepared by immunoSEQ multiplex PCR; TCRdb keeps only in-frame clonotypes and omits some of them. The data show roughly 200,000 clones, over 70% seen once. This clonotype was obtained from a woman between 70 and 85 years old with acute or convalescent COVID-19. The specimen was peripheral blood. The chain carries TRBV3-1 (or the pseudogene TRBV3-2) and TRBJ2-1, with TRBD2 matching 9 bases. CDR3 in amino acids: CASSQVGAGGPGEQFF. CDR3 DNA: TGTGCCAGCAGCCAGGTCGGGGCGGGAGGGCCCGGGGAGCAGTTCTTC.